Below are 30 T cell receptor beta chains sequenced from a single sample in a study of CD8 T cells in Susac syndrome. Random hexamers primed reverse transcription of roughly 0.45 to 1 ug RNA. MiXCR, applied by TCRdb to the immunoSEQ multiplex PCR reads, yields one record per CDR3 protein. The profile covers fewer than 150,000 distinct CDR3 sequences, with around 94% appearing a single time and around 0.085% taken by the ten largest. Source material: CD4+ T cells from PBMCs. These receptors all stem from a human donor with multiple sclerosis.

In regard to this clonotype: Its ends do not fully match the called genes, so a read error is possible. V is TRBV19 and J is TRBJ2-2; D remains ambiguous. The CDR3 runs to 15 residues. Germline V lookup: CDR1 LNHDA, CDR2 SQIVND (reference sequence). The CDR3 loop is CASNIAASNTGELFF. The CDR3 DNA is TGTGCAAGTAATATAGCAGCCTCCAACACCGGGGAGCTGTTTTTT.

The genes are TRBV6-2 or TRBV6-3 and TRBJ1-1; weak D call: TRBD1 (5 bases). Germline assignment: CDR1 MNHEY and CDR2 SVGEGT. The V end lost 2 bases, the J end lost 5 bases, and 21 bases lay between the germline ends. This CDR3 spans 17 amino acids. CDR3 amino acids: CASSYVPTARLETEAFF. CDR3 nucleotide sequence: TGTGCCAGCAGTTACGTTCCGACAGCCCGGCTGGAGACTGAAGCTTTCTTT.

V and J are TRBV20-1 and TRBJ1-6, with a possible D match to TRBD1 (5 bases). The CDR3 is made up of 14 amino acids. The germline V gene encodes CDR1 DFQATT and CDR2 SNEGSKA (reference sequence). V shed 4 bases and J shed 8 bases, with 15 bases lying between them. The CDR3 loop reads CSATSSGWDSPLHF. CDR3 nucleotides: TGCAGTGCTACCTCGTCAGGGTGGGATTCACCCCTCCACTTT.

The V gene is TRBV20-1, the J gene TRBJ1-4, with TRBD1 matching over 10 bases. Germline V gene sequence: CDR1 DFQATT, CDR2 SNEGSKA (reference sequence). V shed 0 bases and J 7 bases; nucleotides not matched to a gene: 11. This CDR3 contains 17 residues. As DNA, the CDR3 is TGCAGTGCTAGAGACCAGCTTAATAGACAGGGGGCTGAAAAACTGTTTTTT. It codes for CSARDQLNRQGAEKLFF.

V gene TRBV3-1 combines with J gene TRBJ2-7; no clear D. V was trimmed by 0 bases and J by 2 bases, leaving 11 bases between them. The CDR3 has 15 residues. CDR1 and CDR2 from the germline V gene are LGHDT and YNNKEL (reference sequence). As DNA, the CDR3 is TGTGCCAGCAGCCAAGATGTGGGGATAGCCTACGAGCAGTACTTC. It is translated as CASSQDVGIAYEQYF.

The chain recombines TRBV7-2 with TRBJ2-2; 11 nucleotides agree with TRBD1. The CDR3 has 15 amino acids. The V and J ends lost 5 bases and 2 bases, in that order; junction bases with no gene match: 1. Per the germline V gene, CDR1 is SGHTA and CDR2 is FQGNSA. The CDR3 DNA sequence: TGTGCCAGCAGCAGGACAGGGGGCAACACCGGGGAGCTGTTTTTT. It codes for CASSRTGGNTGELFF.

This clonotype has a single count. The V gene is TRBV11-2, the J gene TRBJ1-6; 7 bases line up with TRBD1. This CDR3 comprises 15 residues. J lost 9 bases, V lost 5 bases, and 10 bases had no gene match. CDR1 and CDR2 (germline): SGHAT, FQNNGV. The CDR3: CASSGSTGYRSPLHF. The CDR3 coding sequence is TGTGCCAGCAGCGGATCGACAGGGTATCGTTCACCCCTCCACTTT.

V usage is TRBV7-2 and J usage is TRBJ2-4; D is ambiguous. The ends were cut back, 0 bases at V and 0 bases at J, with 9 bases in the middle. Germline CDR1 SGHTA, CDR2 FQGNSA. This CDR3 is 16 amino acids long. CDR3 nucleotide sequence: TGTGCCAGCAGCTTAGCGTCTGTACTAGCCAAAAACATTCAGTACTTC. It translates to CASSLASVLAKNIQYF.

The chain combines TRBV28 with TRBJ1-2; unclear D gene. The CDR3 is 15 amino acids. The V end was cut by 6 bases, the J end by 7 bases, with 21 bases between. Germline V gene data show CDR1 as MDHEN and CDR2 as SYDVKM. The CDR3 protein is CASSLGEGMFGGYTF. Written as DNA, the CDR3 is TGTGCCAGCAGCTTGGGCGAGGGTATGTTCGGTGGCTACACCTTC.

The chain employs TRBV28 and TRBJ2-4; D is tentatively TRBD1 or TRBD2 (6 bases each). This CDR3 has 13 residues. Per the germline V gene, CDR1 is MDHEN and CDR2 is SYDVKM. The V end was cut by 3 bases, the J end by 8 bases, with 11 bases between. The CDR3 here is CASSLGGPDIQYF. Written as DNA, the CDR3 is TGTGCCAGCAGTTTGGGGGGCCCAGACATTCAGTACTTC.

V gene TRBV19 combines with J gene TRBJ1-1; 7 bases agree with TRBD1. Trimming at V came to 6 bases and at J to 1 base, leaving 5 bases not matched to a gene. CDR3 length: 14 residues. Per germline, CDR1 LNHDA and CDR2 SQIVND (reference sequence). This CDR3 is CASSITGANTEAFF. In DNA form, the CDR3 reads TGTGCCAGTAGCATAACAGGGGCGAACACTGAAGCTTTCTTT. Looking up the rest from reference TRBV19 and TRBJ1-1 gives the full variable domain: DGGITQSPKYLFRKEGQNVTLSCEQNLNHDAMYWYRQDPGQGLRLIYYSQIVNDFQKGDIAEGYSVSREKKESFPLTVTSAQKNPTAFYLCASSITGANTEAFFGQGTRLTVV.

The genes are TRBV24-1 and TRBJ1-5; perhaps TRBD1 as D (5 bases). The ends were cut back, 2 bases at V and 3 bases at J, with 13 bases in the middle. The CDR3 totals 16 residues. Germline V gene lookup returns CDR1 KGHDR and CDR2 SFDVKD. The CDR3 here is CATSDSGRTVNQPQHF. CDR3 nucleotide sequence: TGTGCCACCAGTGATTCGGGACGGACGGTCAATCAGCCCCAGCATTTT.

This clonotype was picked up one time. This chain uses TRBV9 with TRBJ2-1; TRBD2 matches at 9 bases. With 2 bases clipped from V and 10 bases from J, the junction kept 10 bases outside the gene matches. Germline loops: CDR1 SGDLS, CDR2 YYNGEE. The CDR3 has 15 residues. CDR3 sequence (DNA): TGTGCCAGCAGCGTCTCGACTAGCGGTTTCGTGGAGCAGTTCTTC. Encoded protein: CASSVSTSGFVEQFF.

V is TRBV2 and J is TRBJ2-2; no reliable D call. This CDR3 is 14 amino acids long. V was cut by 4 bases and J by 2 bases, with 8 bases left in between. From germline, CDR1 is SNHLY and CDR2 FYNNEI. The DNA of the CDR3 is TGTGCCAGCAGTGTTGCAGAAAACACCGGGGAGCTGTTTTTT. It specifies CASSVAENTGELFF.

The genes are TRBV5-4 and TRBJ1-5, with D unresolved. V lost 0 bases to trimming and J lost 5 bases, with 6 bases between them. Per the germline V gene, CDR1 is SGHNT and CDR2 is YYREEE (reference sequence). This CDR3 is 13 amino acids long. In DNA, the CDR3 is TGTGCCAGCAGCTTGGACCTTGATCAGCCCCAGCATTTT. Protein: CASSLDLDQPQHF.

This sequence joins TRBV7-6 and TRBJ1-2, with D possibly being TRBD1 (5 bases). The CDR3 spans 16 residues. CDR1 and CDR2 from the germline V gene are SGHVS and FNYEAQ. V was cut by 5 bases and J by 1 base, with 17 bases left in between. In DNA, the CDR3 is TGTGCCAGCAGCATTAAATCAGGGTCGGATAACTATGGCTACACCTTC. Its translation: CASSIKSGSDNYGYTF.

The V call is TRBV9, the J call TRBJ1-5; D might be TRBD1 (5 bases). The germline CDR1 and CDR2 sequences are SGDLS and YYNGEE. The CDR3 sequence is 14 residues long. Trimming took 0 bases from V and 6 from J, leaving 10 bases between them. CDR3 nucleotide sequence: TGTGCCAGCAGCGTAGGAACAGGACCTCAGCCCCAGCATTTT. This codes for CASSVGTGPQPQHF.

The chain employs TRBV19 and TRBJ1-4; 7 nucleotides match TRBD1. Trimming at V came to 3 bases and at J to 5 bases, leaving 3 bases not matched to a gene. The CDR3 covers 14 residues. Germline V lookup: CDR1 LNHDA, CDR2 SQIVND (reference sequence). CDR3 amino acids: CASSIDRVNEKLFF. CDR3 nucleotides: TGTGCCAGTAGTATTGACAGGGTGAATGAAAAACTGTTTTTT.

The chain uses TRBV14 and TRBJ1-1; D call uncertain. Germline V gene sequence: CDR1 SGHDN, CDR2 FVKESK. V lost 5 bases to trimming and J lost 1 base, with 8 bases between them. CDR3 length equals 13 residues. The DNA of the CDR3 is TGTGCCAGCAGCGAGGGCAGGAACACTGAAGCTTTCTTT. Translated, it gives CASSEGRNTEAFF.

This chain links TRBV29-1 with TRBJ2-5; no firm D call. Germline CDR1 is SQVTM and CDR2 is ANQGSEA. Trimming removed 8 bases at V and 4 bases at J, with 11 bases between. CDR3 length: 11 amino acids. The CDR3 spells CSSTTGETQYF. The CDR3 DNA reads TGCAGCTCCACTACCGGAGAGACCCAGTACTTC.

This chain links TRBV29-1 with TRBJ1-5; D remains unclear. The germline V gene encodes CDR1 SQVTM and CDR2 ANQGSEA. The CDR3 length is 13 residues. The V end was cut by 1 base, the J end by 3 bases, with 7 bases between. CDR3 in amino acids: CSVEVATNQPQHF. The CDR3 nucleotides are TGCAGCGTTGAAGTGGCCACCAATCAGCCCCAGCATTTT. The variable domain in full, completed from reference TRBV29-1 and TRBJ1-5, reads SAVISQKPSRDICQRGTSLTIQCQVDSQVTMMFWYRQQPGQSLTLIATANQGSEATYESGFVIDKFPISRPNLTFSTLTVSNMSPEDSSIYLCSVEVATNQPQHFGDGTRLSIL.

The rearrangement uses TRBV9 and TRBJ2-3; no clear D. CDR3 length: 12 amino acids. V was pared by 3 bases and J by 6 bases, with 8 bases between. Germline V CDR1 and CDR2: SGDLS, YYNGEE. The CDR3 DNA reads TGTGCCAGCAGCGCCCTGAGCGATACGCAGTATTTT. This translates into CASSALSDTQYF.

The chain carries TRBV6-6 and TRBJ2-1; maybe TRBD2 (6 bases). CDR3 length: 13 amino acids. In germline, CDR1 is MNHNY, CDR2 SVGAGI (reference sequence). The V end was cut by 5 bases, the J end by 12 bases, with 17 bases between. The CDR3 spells CASSPGGAFWQFF. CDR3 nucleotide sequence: TGTGCCAGCAGTCCAGGAGGGGCTTTCTGGCAGTTCTTC.

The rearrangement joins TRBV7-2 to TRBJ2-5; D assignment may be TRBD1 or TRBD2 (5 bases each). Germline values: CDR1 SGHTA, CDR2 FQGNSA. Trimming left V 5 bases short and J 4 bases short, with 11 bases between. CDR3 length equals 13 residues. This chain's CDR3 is CASSRGGVETQYF. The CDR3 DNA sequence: TGTGCCAGCAGCCGGGGCGGTGTAGAGACCCAGTACTTC.

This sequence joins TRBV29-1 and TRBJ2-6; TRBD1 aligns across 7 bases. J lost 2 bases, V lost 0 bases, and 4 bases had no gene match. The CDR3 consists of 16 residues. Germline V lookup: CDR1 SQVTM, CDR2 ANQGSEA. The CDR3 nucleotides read TGCAGCGTTGAAGACCCTAGGGGGCCTGGGGCCAACGTCCTGACTTTC. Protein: CSVEDPRGPGANVLTF.

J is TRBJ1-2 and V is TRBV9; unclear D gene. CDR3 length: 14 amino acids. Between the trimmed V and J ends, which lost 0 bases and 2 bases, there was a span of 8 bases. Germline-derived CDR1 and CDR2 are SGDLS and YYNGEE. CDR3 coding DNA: TGTGCCAGCAGCGTAGTGGCCGGCAACTATGGCTACACCTTC. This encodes CASSVVAGNYGYTF.

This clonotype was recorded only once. CDR3 sequence (DNA): TGCAGTGCTCTCCGGACCACTGAAGCTTTCTTT. This gives the protein CSALRTTEAFF. The J gene is TRBJ1-1, the V gene TRBV20-1; no reliable D call. Germline lookup yields CDR1 DFQATT and CDR2 SNEGSKA (reference sequence). This CDR3 spans 11 amino acids. V was cut by 5 bases and J by 4 bases, with 8 bases left in between.

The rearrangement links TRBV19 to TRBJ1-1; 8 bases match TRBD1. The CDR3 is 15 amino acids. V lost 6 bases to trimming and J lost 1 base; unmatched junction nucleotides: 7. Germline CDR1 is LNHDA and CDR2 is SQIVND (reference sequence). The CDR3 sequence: CASSRTGTGNTEAFF. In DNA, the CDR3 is TGTGCCAGTAGCCGTACCGGGACAGGGAACACTGAAGCTTTCTTT.

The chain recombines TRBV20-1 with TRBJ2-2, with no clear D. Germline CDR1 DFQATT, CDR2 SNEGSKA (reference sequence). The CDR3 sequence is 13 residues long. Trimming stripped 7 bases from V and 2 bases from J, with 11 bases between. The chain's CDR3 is CSGVRLNTGELFF. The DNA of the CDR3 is TGCAGTGGGGTCCGACTCAACACCGGGGAGCTGTTTTTT.

The DNA of the CDR3 is TGTGCCAGCAGTTTATCGAGCGGGGGCGCCGCGTACGAGCAGTACTTC. It codes for CASSLSSGGAAYEQYF. The V gene is TRBV27, the J gene TRBJ2-7, with 8 bases matching TRBD2. CDR3 length equals 16 residues. The germline V gene has CDR1 MNHEY and CDR2 SMNVEV (reference sequence). The trim removed 0 bases at V and 4 bases at J, leaving 8 bases unmatched.